This T cell receptor beta chain was recorded in a study of blood T cell repertoires in COVID-19. The junction had 2 bases not matched to a gene; V was cut back by 4 bases and J by 6 bases. The CDR3 is 14 amino acids. Germline V CDR1 and CDR2: SGHAT, FQNNGV. The protocol was immunoSEQ multiplex PCR, while the TCRdb copy is restricted to in-frame clones and leaves out a portion. In the table there are roughly 250,000 clones, about 76% of which are singletons. The TCR comes from a woman aged 60 to 75 with active or convalescent COVID-19. The gene calls are TRBV11-2 and TRBJ2-1; the match to TRBD1 covers 11 bases. Sequenced input: peripheral blood. DNA of the CDR3: TGTGCCAGCAGCTGGGGACAGGGGGGCAATGAGCAGTTCTTC. Its protein product is CASSWGQGGNEQFF. Full variable domain (remainder filled in from reference TRBV11-2 and TRBJ2-1): EAGVAQSPRYKIIEKRQSVAFWCNPISGHATLYWYQQILGQGPKLLIQFQNNGVVDDSQLPKDRFSAERLKGVDSTLKIQPAKLEDSAVYLCASSWGQGGNEQFFGPGTRLTVL.